Reported below is one TCR beta chain. Its antigen has not been determined. No clone much larger than this one lies a single base away; base qualities are absent. This entry is derived from a study of blood T cell repertoires in COVID-19 (dated by TCRdb to about 2020). Regarding the research as a whole: The collaborator samples originated in the United States, Italy and Spain and spanned the acute and convalescent phases of COVID-19. The dataset comprised deeply sampled blood TCRbeta repertoires from subjects exposed to, actively infected with, or recovered from COVID-19. Samples came from the ongoing ImmuneRACE study (first 160 participants) plus 1,254 subjects from 6 global collaborators. A freely available public database, intended as a resource for researchers studying the immune response to SARS-CoV-2, is where the repertoires were released. Nearly every sample came with metadata listing a de-identified subject ID, COVID-19 status, age in years and sex. Where available, HLA class I and class II types were taken from metadata supplied by the sample provider and were not determined by assay-based typing. The material from the prospective study consisted of cDNA or gDNA derived from T cells, B-cell-depleted T cells, or PBMCs.

Measured from the cysteine to the phenylalanine, the CDR3 is 16 residues long. The only DNA kept is the CDR3, 48 bases in frame from the first base. The germline V gene encodes CDR1 SGDLS and CDR2 YYNGEE. V has 2 bases trimmed and J has 1 base trimmed; junction bases matching no gene number 3. One collaborating source in Seattle enrolled patients during active infection and followed them longitudinally through the course of disease. Each collaborating institution followed its own protocols to collect whole blood in K2EDTA tubes. For TCRbeta analysis, collaborators shipped samples in one of three forms: frozen whole blood, isolated PBMCs, or DNA extracted from either of those sample types. TCRbeta CDR3 regions were amplified from genomic DNA using the immunoSEQ Assay, a bias-controlled multiplex PCR. Per the original workflow: Within the assay, amplification of reference gene primers was used to estimate how many nucleated cells each sample contained. Sequence reads were collapsed and filtered to measure the absolute abundance of every unique TCRbeta CDR3 rearrangement. For each sample, productive Simpson clonality was calculated by taking the square root of Simpson's diversity index across productive rearrangements. TCRdb mirrors the immuneACCESS table, restricted to in-frame sequences. Some clones are absent from its copies; in checked studies, under half trace to an unresolved V gene, and the reason for the others is unknown. V and J calls and clone size follow that table, whereas D and trimming were derived from the DNA. The sample table lists about 110,000 clones, around 80% of them with a count of one. The ten largest clones capture 6% to 6.5% of the sample.

The paper's findings and limits, for the study overall: The quantity of clinical and demographic metadata differed by source and by participant and was supplied without curation.

The clonotype comes from a man older than 75 with COVID-19, enrolled during active disease. This sequence uses TRBV9 and TRBJ2-2; 9 nucleotides in the junction match TRBD2. Material for sequencing was peripheral blood. In nucleotide form, the sequence is TGTGCCAGCAGCGTTGTAGCGGGAGAGAACACCGGGGAGCTGTTTTTT. Its protein reads: CASSVVAGENTGELFF. Where the CDR3 stops, the reference TRBV9 and TRBJ2-2 genes take over; the full variable domain is DSGVTQTPKHLITATGQRVTLRCSPRSGDLSVYWYQQSLDQGLQFLIQYYNGEERAKGNILERFSAQQFPDLHSELNLSSLELGDSALYFCASSVVAGENTGELFFGEGSRLTVL.